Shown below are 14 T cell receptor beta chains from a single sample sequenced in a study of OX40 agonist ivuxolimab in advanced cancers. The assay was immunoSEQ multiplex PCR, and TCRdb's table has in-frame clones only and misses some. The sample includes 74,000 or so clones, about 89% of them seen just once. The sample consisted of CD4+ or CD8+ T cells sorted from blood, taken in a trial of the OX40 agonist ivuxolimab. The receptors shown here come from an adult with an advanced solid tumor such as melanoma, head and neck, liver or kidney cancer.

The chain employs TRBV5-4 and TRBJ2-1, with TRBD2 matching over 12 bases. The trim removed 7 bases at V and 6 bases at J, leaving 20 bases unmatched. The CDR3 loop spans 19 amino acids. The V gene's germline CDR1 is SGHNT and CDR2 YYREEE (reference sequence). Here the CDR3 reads CASSSRASGRVVGGNEQFF. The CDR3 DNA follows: TGTGCCAGCTCCTCCCGGGCTAGCGGGAGGGTGGTAGGGGGCAATGAGCAGTTCTTC.

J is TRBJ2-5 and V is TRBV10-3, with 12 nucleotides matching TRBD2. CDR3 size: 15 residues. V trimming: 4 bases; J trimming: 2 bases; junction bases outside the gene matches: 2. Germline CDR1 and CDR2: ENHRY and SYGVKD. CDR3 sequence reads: CAISGGTSGQETQYF. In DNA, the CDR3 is TGTGCCATCAGTGGCGGGACTAGCGGGCAAGAGACCCAGTACTTC.

CDR3 residues: CASSLAGVTGNTIYF. In DNA form, the CDR3 reads TGTGCCAGCAGCTTGGCCGGAGTAACTGGAAACACCATATATTTT. The chain uses TRBV5-4 and TRBJ1-3; unclear D gene. Looked up from germline, CDR1 is SGHNT and CDR2 is YYREEE (reference sequence). With 0 bases removed from V and 2 bases from J, the gap between germline ends came to 9 bases. The CDR3 spans 15 residues.

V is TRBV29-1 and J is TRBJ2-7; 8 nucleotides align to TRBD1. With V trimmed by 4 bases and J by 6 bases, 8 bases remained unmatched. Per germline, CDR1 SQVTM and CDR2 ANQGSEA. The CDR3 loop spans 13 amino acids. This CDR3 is CSVVGQGGREQYF. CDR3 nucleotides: TGCAGCGTTGTAGGACAGGGCGGGCGCGAGCAGTACTTC.

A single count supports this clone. CDR3 DNA sequence: TGTGCCAGCTCACCACTATCAGGGAGTTCAGATTCACCCCTCCACTTT. Its protein product is CASSPLSGSSDSPLHF. This chain uses TRBV18 with TRBJ1-6; possibly TRBD1 for D (5 bases). Germline CDR1 and CDR2: KGHSH and LQKENI. The CDR3 contains 16 residues. The V end lost 1 base, the J end lost 8 bases, and 15 bases lay between the germline ends.

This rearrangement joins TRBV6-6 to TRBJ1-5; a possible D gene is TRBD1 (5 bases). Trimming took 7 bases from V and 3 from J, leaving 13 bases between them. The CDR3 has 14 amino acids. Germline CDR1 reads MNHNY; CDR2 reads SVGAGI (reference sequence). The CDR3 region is CASTASDTNQPQHF. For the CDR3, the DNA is TGTGCCAGCACCGCTTCGGACACCAATCAGCCCCAGCATTTT.

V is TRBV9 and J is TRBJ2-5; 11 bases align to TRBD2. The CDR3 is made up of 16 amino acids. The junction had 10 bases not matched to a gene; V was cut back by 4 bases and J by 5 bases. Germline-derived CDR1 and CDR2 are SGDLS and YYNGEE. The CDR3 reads CASSPYLAGGSETQYF. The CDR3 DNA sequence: TGTGCCAGCAGCCCCTACTTAGCGGGAGGGTCGGAGACCCAGTACTTC.

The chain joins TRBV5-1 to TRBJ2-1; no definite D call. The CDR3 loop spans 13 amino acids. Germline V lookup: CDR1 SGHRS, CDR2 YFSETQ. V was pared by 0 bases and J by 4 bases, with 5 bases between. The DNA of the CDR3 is TGCGCCAGCAGCTTGGACGGTTACAATGAGCAGTTCTTC. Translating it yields CASSLDGYNEQFF.

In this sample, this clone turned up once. The chain's CDR3 is CASGLQGIVGDEQYF. The CDR3 coding sequence is TGTGCCAGCGGCCTTCAGGGAATCGTTGGGGACGAGCAGTACTTC. The chain employs TRBV28 and TRBJ2-7; D possibly corresponds to TRBD1 (5 bases). The CDR3 extends over 15 amino acids. Looked up from germline, CDR1 is MDHEN and CDR2 is SYDVKM. Trimming cost V 8 bases and J 5 bases, with 22 bases left between them.

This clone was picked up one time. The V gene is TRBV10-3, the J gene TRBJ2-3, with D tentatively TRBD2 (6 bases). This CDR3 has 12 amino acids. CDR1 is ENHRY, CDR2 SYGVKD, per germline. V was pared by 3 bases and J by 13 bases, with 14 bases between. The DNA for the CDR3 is TGTGCCATCAGTGAATGGGATAGGAGGGAGTATTTT. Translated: CAISEWDRREYF.

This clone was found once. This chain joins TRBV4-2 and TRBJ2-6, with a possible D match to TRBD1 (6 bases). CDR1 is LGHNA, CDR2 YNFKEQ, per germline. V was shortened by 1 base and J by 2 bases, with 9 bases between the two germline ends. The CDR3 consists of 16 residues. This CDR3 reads CASSQGGPPGANVLTF. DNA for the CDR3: TGTGCCAGCAGCCAAGGGGGGCCCCCTGGGGCCAACGTCCTGACTTTC.

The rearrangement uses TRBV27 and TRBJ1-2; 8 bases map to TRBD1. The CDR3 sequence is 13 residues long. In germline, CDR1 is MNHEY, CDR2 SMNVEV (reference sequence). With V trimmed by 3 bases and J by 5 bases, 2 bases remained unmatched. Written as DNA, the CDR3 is TGTGCCAGCAGTTTCAGGGGGCAATATGGCTACACCTTC. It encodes CASSFRGQYGYTF.

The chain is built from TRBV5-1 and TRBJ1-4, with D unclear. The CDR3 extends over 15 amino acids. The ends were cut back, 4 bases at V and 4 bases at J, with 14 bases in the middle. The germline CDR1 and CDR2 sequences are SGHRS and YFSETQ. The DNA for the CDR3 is TGCGCCAGCAGCGCCGGCAGTTCAAGTAATGAAAAACTGTTTTTT. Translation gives CASSAGSSSNEKLFF.

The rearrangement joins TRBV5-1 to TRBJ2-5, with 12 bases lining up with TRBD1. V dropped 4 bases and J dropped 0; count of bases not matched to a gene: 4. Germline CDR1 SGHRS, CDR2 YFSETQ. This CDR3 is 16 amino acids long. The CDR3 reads CASSGGTGGYQETQYF. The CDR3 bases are TGCGCCAGCAGCGGGGGGACAGGGGGCTACCAAGAGACCCAGTACTTC.